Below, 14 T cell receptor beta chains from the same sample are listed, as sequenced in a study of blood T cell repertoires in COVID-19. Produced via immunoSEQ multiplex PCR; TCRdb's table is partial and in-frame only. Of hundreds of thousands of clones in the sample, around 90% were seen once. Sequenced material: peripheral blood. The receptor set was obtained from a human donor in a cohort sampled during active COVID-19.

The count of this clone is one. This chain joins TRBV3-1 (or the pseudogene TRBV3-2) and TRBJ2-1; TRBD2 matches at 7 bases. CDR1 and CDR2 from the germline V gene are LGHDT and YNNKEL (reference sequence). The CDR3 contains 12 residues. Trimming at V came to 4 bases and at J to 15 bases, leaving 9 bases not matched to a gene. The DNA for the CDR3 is TGTGCCAGCAGCCCGAGAGGGACTATACTGTTCTTC. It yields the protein CASSPRGTILFF.

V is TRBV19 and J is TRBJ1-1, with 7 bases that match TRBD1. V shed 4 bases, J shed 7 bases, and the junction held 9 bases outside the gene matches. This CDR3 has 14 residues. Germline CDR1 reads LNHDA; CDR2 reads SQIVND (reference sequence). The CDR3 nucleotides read TGTGCCAGTAGTAAACTACAGGGGTCTGGTGAAGCTTTCTTT. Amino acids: CASSKLQGSGEAFF.

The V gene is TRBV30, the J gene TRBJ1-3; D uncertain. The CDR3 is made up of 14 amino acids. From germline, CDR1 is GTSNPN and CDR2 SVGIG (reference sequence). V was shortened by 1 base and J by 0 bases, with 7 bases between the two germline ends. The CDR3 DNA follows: TGTGCCTGGAGTGGGGCCTACTCTGGAAACACCATATATTTT. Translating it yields CAWSGAYSGNTIYF.

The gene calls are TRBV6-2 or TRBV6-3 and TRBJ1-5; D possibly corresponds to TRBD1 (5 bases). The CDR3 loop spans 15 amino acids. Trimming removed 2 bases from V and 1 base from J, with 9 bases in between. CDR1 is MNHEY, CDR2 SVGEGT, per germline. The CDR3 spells CASSYEAGSNQPQHF. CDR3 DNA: TGTGCCAGCAGTTACGAAGCAGGGAGCAATCAGCCCCAGCATTTT.

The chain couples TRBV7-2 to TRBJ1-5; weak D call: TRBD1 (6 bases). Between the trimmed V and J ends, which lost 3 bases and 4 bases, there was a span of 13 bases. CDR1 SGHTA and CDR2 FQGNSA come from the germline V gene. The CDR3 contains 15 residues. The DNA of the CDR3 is TGTGCCAGCAGCTTTGGACAGAACATTAATCAGCCCCAGCATTTT. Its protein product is CASSFGQNINQPQHF.

DNA for the CDR3: TGTGCCAGCAGTTTTAATCGAGTGGACAACGAGCAGTACTTC. Encoded protein: CASSFNRVDNEQYF. The chain links TRBV28 to TRBJ2-7, with D tentatively TRBD1 (5 bases). Germline CDR1 and CDR2: MDHEN and SYDVKM. The CDR3 totals 14 residues. V shed 3 bases and J shed 5 bases, with 14 bases lying between them.

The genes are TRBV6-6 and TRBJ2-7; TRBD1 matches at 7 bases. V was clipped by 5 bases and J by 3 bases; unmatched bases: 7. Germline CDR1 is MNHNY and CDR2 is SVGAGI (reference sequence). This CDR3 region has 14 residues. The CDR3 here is CASSPRTGDYEQYF. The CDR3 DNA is TGTGCCAGCAGTCCGCGGACAGGAGACTACGAGCAGTACTTC.

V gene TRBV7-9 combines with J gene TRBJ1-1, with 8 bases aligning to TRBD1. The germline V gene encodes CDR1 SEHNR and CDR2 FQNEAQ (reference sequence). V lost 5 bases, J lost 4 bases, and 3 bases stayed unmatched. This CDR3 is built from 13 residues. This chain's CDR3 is CASSGQGPTEAFF. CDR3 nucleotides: TGTGCCAGCAGCGGACAGGGCCCCACTGAAGCTTTCTTT. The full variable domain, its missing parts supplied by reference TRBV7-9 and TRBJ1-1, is DTGVSQNPRHKITKRGQNVTFRCDPISEHNRLYWYRQTLGQGPEFLTYFQNEAQLEKSRLLSDRFSAERPKGSFSTLEIQRTEQGDSAMYLCASSGQGPTEAFFGQGTRLTVV.

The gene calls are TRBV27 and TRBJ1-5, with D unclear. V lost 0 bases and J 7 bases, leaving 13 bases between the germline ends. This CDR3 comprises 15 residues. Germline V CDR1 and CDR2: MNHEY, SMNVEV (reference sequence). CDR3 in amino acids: CASSLSNTRGQPQHF. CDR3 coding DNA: TGTGCCAGCAGTTTATCGAATACCCGGGGACAGCCCCAGCATTTT.

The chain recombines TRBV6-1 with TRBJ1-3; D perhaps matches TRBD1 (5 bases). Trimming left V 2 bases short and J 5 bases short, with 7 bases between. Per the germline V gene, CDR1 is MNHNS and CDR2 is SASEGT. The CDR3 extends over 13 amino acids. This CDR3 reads CASSEQGRNTIYF. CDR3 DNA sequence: TGTGCCAGCAGTGAACAGGGAAGAAACACCATATATTTT.

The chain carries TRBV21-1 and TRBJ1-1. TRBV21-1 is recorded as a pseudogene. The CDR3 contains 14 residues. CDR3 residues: CASSKRRKNTEAFF. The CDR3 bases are TGTGCCAGCAGCAAAAGGCGGAAGAACACTGAAGCTTTCTTT.

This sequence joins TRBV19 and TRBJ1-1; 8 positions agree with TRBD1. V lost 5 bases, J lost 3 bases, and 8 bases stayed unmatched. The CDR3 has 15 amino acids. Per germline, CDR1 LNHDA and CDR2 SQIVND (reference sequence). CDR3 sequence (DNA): TGTGCCAGTAGTTTAACAGGGGGAAGGGACACTGAAGCTTTCTTT. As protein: CASSLTGGRDTEAFF.

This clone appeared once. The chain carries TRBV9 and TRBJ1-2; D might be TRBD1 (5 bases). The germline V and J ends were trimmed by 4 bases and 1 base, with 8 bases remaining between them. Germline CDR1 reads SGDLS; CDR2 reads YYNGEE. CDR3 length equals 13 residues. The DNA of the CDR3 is TGTGCCAGCAGCCGTGACAGTAACTATGGCTACACCTTC. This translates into CASSRDSNYGYTF.

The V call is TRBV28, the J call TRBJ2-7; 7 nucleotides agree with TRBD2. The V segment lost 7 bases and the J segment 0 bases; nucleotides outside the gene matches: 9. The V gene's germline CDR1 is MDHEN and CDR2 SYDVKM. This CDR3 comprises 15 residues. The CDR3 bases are TGTGCCAGCATCAATGTTGGGGGGGGCTCCTACGAGCAGTACTTC. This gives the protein CASINVGGGSYEQYF.